This T cell receptor (beta chain) was profiled in a study of CXCR3-negative and CXCR3-positive naive CD8 T cells. For this clonotype: The antigen remains undetermined.

Study-wide results and caveats: CXCR3-expressing naive cells carried TRB CDR3s more hydrophobic than those of CXCR3-negative naive cells.

Libraries were UMI-labeled 5' RACE TRB cDNA. TCRdb reprocessed the 5' RACE reads and stores each CDR3 protein as one record, lacking DNA. The ten most abundant clones cover roughly 0.59% of a sample with some 130,000 distinct CDR3 sequences. Material for sequencing was naive CXCR3+ CD8+ T cells from blood. Regarding subset: CD45RO-CCR7+CD27+CD95- naive CD8+ T cells expressing CXCR3 (TNR3+). The receptor comes from a human donor in good health. Some clones in this sample may be carry-over from other donors' samples.

CDR3: CASSGQRWDSSYGYTF. The rearrangement links TRBV9 to TRBJ1-2; TCRdb picks TRBD1, but there is no DNA to check that call. Germline assignment: CDR1 SGDLS and CDR2 YYNGEE. The CDR3 runs to 16 residues. The variable domain in full, completed from reference TRBV9 and TRBJ1-2, reads DSGVTQTPKHLITATGQRVTLRCSPRSGDLSVYWYQQSLDQGLQFLIQYYNGEERAKGNILERFSAQQFPDLHSELNLSSLELGDSALYFCASSGQRWDSSYGYTFGSGTRLTVV.